The 24 T cell receptor beta chains listed next were all sequenced from one sample in a study of CD4 T cells in relation to SARS-CoV-2 and coronaviruses. For these receptors, no antigen is known. Data came from immunoSEQ multiplex PCR; TCRdb stores just in-frame clones and leaves some out. The sample yields about 23,000 clones, around 67% seen once. CD4+ T cells from unexposed donors were obtained before the COVID-19 pandemic (2011-2018). After roughly 9 days of culture, CD4+ T cells were isolated. The sample taken for sequencing was CD4+ T cells from PBMCs, cultured in vitro. The receptors here all came from a human donor in good health.

This sequence joins TRBV2 and TRBJ1-6; D is unclear. Germline CDR1 and CDR2: SNHLY and FYNNEI. This CDR3 is 14 amino acids long. V lost 6 bases and J lost 6, with 12 bases in between. CDR3 DNA: TGTGCCAGCAGGGTCAGTGGTGGTAATTCACCCCTCCACTTT. Residues: CASRVSGGNSPLHF.

The V gene is TRBV27, the J gene TRBJ2-5; D is tentatively TRBD1 or TRBD2 (5 bases each). The V end was cut by 3 bases, the J end by 7 bases, with 24 bases between. Germline V gives CDR1 MNHEY, CDR2 SMNVEV (reference sequence). CDR3 length equals 17 residues. The CDR3 DNA reads as TGTGCCAGCAGTTTCGTCCGCCCTTCCGGGTCTGGGGGGACCCAGTACTTC. Protein: CASSFVRPSGSGGTQYF.

The rearrangement joins TRBV6-1 to TRBJ2-7, with 11 bases that match TRBD1. V gave up 3 bases and J gave up 5 bases; unmatched junction bases: 9. Germline lookup yields CDR1 MNHNS and CDR2 SASEGT. This CDR3 contains 16 residues. Here the CDR3 reads CASSDRTGTGGDEQYF. CDR3 sequence (DNA): TGTGCCAGCAGTGACAGGACCGGGACAGGGGGGGACGAGCAGTACTTC.

J is TRBJ2-1 and V is TRBV6-5; 8 bases agree with TRBD1. Trimming took 10 bases from V and 7 from J; bases not matched to a gene: 12. The CDR3 runs 14 residues. Germline V gene data show CDR1 as MNHEY and CDR2 as SVGAGI. The CDR3 coding sequence is TGTGCCACAAAATCGGACAGGGTTGGTAATGAGCAGTTCTTC. Encoded protein: CATKSDRVGNEQFF.

J is TRBJ1-2 and V is TRBV28; a possible D gene is TRBD1 (5 bases). Trimming cost V 6 bases and J 7 bases, with 15 bases left between them. Germline assignment: CDR1 MDHEN and CDR2 SYDVKM. The CDR3 extends over 13 amino acids. This CDR3 reads CASRRGLVGGYTF. In DNA form, the CDR3 reads TGTGCCAGCAGAAGGGGTTTAGTAGGTGGCTACACCTTC.

The genes are TRBV6-5 and TRBJ1-5, with D possibly being TRBD1 (5 bases). V was pared by 6 bases and J by 6 bases, with 15 bases between. CDR3 size: 14 residues. Germline CDR1 and CDR2: MNHEY and SVGAGI. CDR3 sequence reads: CASSSGQGGQPQHF. The CDR3 bases are TGTGCCAGCAGCTCCGGACAAGGAGGTCAGCCCCAGCATTTT.

The gene calls are TRBV6-4 and TRBJ2-2; 10 bases match TRBD1. The CDR3 spans 15 residues. CDR1 is MRHNA, CDR2 SNTAGT, per germline. V shed 2 bases and J 5 bases; nucleotides not matched to a gene: 2. The CDR3 protein is CASSDGTGETGELFF. The CDR3 DNA follows: TGTGCCAGCAGTGACGGGACAGGGGAAACCGGGGAGCTGTTTTTT.

This chain links TRBV30 with TRBJ2-1; D remains ambiguous. The CDR3 consists of 15 residues. The V and J ends lost 5 bases and 5 bases respectively, with 19 bases between them. The germline gives CDR1 GTSNPN, CDR2 SVGIG (reference sequence). CDR3 protein: CAWDLGLGENNEQFF. The CDR3 nucleotides are TGTGCCTGGGACCTTGGGCTTGGGGAAAACAATGAGCAGTTCTTC.

J is TRBJ2-3 and V is TRBV20-1, with D possibly being TRBD1 (5 bases). Trimming pared 6 bases from V and 2 bases from J, leaving 12 bases between. The germline V gene encodes CDR1 DFQATT and CDR2 SNEGSKA (reference sequence). This CDR3 spans 13 amino acids. The CDR3 is CSASDRYTDTQYF. The CDR3 region has the DNA TGCAGTGCAAGTGACAGATACACAGATACGCAGTATTTT.

The rearrangement joins TRBV12-3 or TRBV12-4 to TRBJ2-7; D is perhaps TRBD1 or TRBD2 (5 bases each). The CDR3 runs to 12 residues. V lost 8 bases, J lost 4 bases, and 12 bases lay in between. CDR3 loop: CASRGRDYEQYF. The CDR3 bases are TGTGCCAGCCGGGGCAGGGATTACGAGCAGTACTTC.

This chain uses TRBV30 with TRBJ1-2, with D uncertain. From germline, CDR1 is GTSNPN and CDR2 SVGIG (reference sequence). This CDR3 spans 11 amino acids. V was cut by 1 base and J by 3 bases, with 3 bases left in between. The DNA for the CDR3 is TGTGCCTGGAGTGCAGACTATGGCTACACCTTC. Protein: CAWSADYGYTF. The whole variable domain, remainder taken from reference TRBV30 and TRBJ1-2, is SQTIHQWPATLVQPVGSPLSLECTVEGTSNPNLYWYRQAAGRGLQLLFYSVGIGQISSEVPQNLSASRPQDRQFILSSKKLLLSDSGFYLCAWSADYGYTFGSGTRLTVV.

This clone was counted a few times. The chain combines TRBV4-1 with TRBJ2-7; 8 bases match TRBD1. V lost 2 bases to trimming and J lost 2 bases; unmatched junction nucleotides: 5. The CDR3 has 15 amino acids. Germline V gives CDR1 MGHRA, CDR2 YSYEKL. This CDR3 reads CASSQSGQGAYEQYF. CDR3 coding DNA: TGCGCCAGCAGCCAATCCGGACAGGGAGCCTACGAGCAGTACTTC.

In its sample, this clone was seen once. V gene TRBV7-8 combines with J gene TRBJ2-7; no clear D gene. Germline CDR1 is SGHVS and CDR2 is FQNEAQ. This CDR3 has 12 residues. Trimming took 5 bases from V and 1 from J, leaving 6 bases between them. CDR3 sequence reads: CASSQESYEQYF. DNA for the CDR3: TGTGCCAGCAGCCAAGAATCCTACGAGCAGTACTTC.

The gene calls are TRBV5-1 and TRBJ2-1; 8 nucleotides align to TRBD1. The CDR3 covers 15 residues. V shed 3 bases, J shed 0 bases, and the junction held 2 bases outside the gene matches. CDR1 and CDR2 from the germline V gene are SGHRS and YFSETQ. The CDR3 loop is CASSSGQGSYNEQFF. DNA for the CDR3: TGCGCCAGCAGCTCCGGACAGGGCTCCTACAATGAGCAGTTCTTC.

Only one count was recorded for this clone. V is TRBV19 and J is TRBJ2-1; D tentatively reads TRBD1 or TRBD2 (5 bases each). CDR3 length: 16 residues. From germline, CDR1 is LNHDA and CDR2 SQIVND (reference sequence). Trimming cost V 3 bases and J 5 bases, with 17 bases left between them. The CDR3 coding sequence is TGTGCCAGTAGTATGTTGGGGACCCAGGGCCACAATGAGCAGTTCTTC. Its protein is CASSMLGTQGHNEQFF.

This chain links TRBV12-5 with TRBJ2-6; no definite D call. CDR1 is LGHNT, CDR2 FRNRAP, per germline. The CDR3 is 15 amino acids. V lost 6 bases to trimming and J lost 0 bases, with 9 bases between them. The CDR3 sequence: CASGSILSGANVLTF. In nucleotides, the CDR3 is TGTGCTAGTGGGTCTATCCTCTCTGGGGCCAACGTCCTGACTTTC.

This chain joins TRBV7-9 and TRBJ2-3; TRBD2 might be the D (6 bases). This CDR3 has 14 amino acids. Germline CDR1 is SEHNR and CDR2 is FQNEAQ (reference sequence). Between the trimmed V and J ends, which lost 5 bases and 0 bases, there was a span of 9 bases. The CDR3 here is CASSQAGSTDTQYF. The CDR3 DNA is TGTGCCAGCAGCCAGGCGGGGAGCACAGATACGCAGTATTTT.

This clone was seen a handful of times. J is TRBJ1-1 and V is TRBV19; D uncertain. The CDR3 is 16 amino acids. Deletions cut 8 bases from V and 1 base from J, with 20 bases between. Germline V CDR1 and CDR2: LNHDA, SQIVND (reference sequence). This chain's CDR3 is CASFARGVGRNTEAFF. CDR3 bases: TGTGCCAGTTTTGCCCGGGGAGTAGGAAGGAACACTGAAGCTTTCTTT.

This clone is termed large. The chain carries TRBV7-2 and TRBJ2-1; D is undetermined. CDR1 is SGHTA, CDR2 FQGNSA, per germline. The CDR3 has 12 residues. V shed 4 bases and J shed 10 bases, with 11 bases lying between them. The CDR3 coding sequence is TGTGCCAGCAGCTCGTACCAGGAGGAGCAGTTCTTC. Encoded protein: CASSSYQEEQFF.

The chain recombines TRBV6-2 or TRBV6-3 with TRBJ2-3; D not certain. V lost 2 bases and J 4 bases, leaving 10 bases between the germline ends. The CDR3 runs 14 residues. CDR1 is MNHEY and CDR2 is SVGEGT in the germline V gene. This chain's CDR3 is CASSYGQAADTQYF. The CDR3 bases are TGTGCCAGCAGTTACGGGCAAGCCGCAGATACGCAGTATTTT.

The genes are TRBV5-1 and TRBJ2-5; D unresolved. V was trimmed by 5 bases and J by 2 bases, leaving 16 bases between them. From germline, CDR1 is SGHRS and CDR2 YFSETQ. The CDR3 runs 15 residues. DNA of the CDR3: TGCGCCAGCAGTGCCAATGGGAACCCTCAAGAGACCCAGTACTTC. Its protein is CASSANGNPQETQYF.

In its sample, this clone was seen once. The V gene is TRBV3-1 (or the pseudogene TRBV3-2), the J gene TRBJ2-3, with TRBD1 as a possible D gene (6 bases). The germline V gene has CDR1 LGHDT and CDR2 YNNKEL (reference sequence). Trimming took off 4 bases at V and 2 bases at J, with 13 bases between the two ends. This CDR3 region has 15 residues. The CDR3 DNA reads TGTGCCAGCAGCCGGTGGGACACCCTCACAGATACGCAGTATTTT. Translating gives CASSRWDTLTDTQYF.

This clone appeared a few times. V and J are TRBV6-6 and TRBJ1-2; TRBD1 agrees at 8 bases. Unmatched junction bases numbered 12, after V lost 2 bases and J lost 7 bases. The CDR3 totals 16 residues. Germline loops: CDR1 MNHNY, CDR2 SVGAGI (reference sequence). CDR3 region: CASSYPTGQGPSGYTF. As DNA, the CDR3 is TGTGCCAGCAGTTACCCTACTGGACAGGGACCGAGTGGCTACACCTTC.

This chain links TRBV19 with TRBJ1-4, with D tentatively TRBD1 (6 bases). V was shortened by 5 bases and J by 8 bases, with 18 bases between the two germline ends. The CDR3 consists of 15 residues. Germline V CDR1 and CDR2: LNHDA, SQIVND (reference sequence). CDR3 sequence: CASSVGGHGSEKLFF. The CDR3 DNA reads as TGTGCCAGTAGTGTCGGGGGGCATGGCTCGGAAAAACTGTTTTTT.